The next 3 T cell receptor beta chains were all read from a single sample in a study of long-term antiretroviral therapy in people with HIV. Investigators performed immunoSEQ version v3.0 at survey level. TCRdb keeps only in-frame clones here, not all; method: immunoSEQ multiplex PCR. This table holds tens of thousands of clones, around 83% found once. The material sequenced was unsorted PBMCs, taken 0.2 years after starting antiretroviral therapy. These receptors were taken from a woman aged 25 to 39 with HIV.

This clone was observed once. The chain carries TRBV9 and TRBJ1-2; 10 nucleotides agree with TRBD1. This CDR3 region has 16 residues. V was clipped by 3 bases and J by 4 bases; unmatched bases: 9. CDR1 SGDLS and CDR2 YYNGEE come from the germline V gene. The CDR3 protein is CASSGQGADLIYGYTF. Written as DNA, the CDR3 is TGTGCCAGCAGCGGACAGGGGGCCGACTTGATCTATGGCTACACCTTC.

This clone was counted between two and nine times. The chain uses TRBV15 and TRBJ2-7; possibly TRBD1 or TRBD2 for D (5 bases each). CDR3 length: 15 amino acids. V lost 1 base and J 4 bases, leaving 14 bases between the germline ends. Germline CDR1 is LNHNV and CDR2 is YYDKDF (reference sequence). The CDR3 DNA is TGTGCCACCAGCAGAGTAGAACGGGGCCCATACGAGCAGTACGTC. Its translation is CATSRVERGPYEQYV.

The chain uses TRBV13 and TRBJ1-1; D possibly corresponds to TRBD1 (5 bases). V was pared by 5 bases and J by 4 bases, with 11 bases between. The CDR3 spans 13 residues. CDR1 is PRHDT and CDR2 is FYEKMQ in the germline V gene (reference sequence). CDR3 bases: TGTGCCAGCAGCCGAGGGGAGACCACTGAAGCTTTCTTT. This sequence encodes CASSRGETTEAFF.